This T cell receptor (beta chain) originates from a study of T-cell memory formation after mild COVID-19. Study-wide points: CD4+ clones that contracted lay mainly in CM and EM; CD8+ ones lay in EMRA. Memory cells collected pre-infection included some clones that later responded, suggesting cross-reactive memory joined. Clones shrinking between day 15 and 85 showed a balanced CD4/CD8 split, and those that grew later tilted toward CD4+.

Sample barcodes and UMIs were carried by the TCR alpha and TCR beta cDNA libraries that 5'RACE generated with constant-segment primers. TCRdb recomputed calls from the 5' RACE reads with MiXCR, one row per CDR3 protein. The sample lists 350,000 to 450,000 distinct CDR3 sequences, 20% occurring once. The CDR3 loop spans 16 amino acids. Germline values: CDR1 MGHRA, CDR2 YSYEKL. With 1 base clipped from V and 2 bases from J, the junction kept 7 bases outside the gene matches. Of note for this clonotype: Its target is not known.

J is TRBJ2-5 and V is TRBV4-1; 7 bases fit TRBD2. The sequenced material came from PBMCs or a T cell subset sorted from them (not recorded which). The source of this sequence is an adult woman who had mild COVID-19 (a few samples of this study predate the infection). Cell type and time point are not known. CDR3 protein: CASSQGNAGRQETQYF. As DNA, the CDR3 is TGCGCCAGCAGCCAAGGGAATGCCGGGAGGCAAGAGACCCAGTACTTC.